Listed here is a single T cell receptor beta chain. Its specificity is not known. The length of the CDR3 is 14 residues. The germline V gene encodes CDR1 MDHEN and CDR2 SYDVKM. Trimming removed 3 bases from V and 8 bases from J, with 16 bases in between. These data originate in a study of OX40 agonist ivuxolimab in advanced cancers. About the study: Patients assigned to dose escalation were diagnosed with hepatocellular carcinoma, melanoma, renal cell or head and neck cancer. Cohort: about 82% men, mean age 60, aged about 20 to 90.

Assay used: immunoSEQ multiplex PCR; TCRdb lists only in-frame clones, some missing. The sample lists approximately 44,000 clones, approximately 83% occurring once. Study-wide points: Expanded clones belonging to CD8+ T cells outnumbered, on average, those of CD4+.

This sequence originates from an adult with an advanced solid tumor such as melanoma, head and neck, liver or kidney cancer. Source: CD4+ or CD8+ T cells sorted from blood, taken in a trial of the OX40 agonist ivuxolimab. The V call is TRBV28, the J call TRBJ1-2; maybe TRBD1 (6 bases). The CDR3 here is CASSFGGASKGYTF. The CDR3 bases are TGTGCCAGCAGTTTCGGGGGGGCCAGTAAAGGCTACACCTTC.